This TCR beta chain was sequenced during a study of T cell repertoires in cytomegalovirus infection. Study at large: A matching HLA type, together with CMV infection, was signaled by public TCR beta signatures.

Regarding this clonotype: Its antigen remains unknown.

The germline V gene has CDR1 DFQATT and CDR2 SNEGSKA (reference sequence). The length of the CDR3 is 15 residues. V lost 6 bases and J lost 3; bases outside the gene matches: 9. Points from the study as a whole: Predominance within the ex vivo response was attributable to HLA-C-restricted CMV-specific TCR beta clonotypes. Adding up the frequency of public TCR beta families identified people who carried CMV plus the relevant HLA.

MiXCR, run by TCRdb on the reads, gives a single entry per CDR3 protein. Altogether 150,000 to 190,000 distinct CDR3 sequences are present, about 20% being singletons, with the ten largest covering approximately 10%. This chain connects TRBV20-1 to TRBJ1-2, with TRBD1 matching over 11 bases. What was sequenced was PBMCs. The receptor's source is a human donor in good health (CMV status not recorded). Some clones in this sample may be carry-over from other donors' samples. CDR3 DNA: TGCAGTGCCAGCTCGGGACAGGGGGTTTACTATGGCTACACCTTC. It translates to CSASSGQGVYYGYTF.